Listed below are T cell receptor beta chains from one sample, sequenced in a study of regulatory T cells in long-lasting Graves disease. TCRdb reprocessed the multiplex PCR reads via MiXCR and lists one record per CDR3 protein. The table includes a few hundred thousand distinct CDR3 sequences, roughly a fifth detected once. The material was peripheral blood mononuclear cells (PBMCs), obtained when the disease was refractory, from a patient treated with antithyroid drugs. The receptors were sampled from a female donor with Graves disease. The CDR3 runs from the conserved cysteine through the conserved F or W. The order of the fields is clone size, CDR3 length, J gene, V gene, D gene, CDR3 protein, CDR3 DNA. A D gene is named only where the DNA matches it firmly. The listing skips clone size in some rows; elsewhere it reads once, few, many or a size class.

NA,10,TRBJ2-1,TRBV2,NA,CASTYNEQFF,TGTGCCAGCACCTACAATGAGCAGTTCTTC
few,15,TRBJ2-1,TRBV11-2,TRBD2,CASAGWGGSYNEQFF,TGTGCCAGCGCAGGCTGGGGGGGCTCCTACAATGAGCAGTTCTTC
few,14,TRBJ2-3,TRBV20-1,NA,CSARGRPSTDTQYF,TGCAGTGCTAGAGGCAGGCCAAGCACAGATACGCAGTATTTT
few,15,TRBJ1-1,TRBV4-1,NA,CASSQDGVMNTEAFF,TGCGCCAGCAGCCAAGATGGGGTCATGAACACTGAAGCTTTCTTT
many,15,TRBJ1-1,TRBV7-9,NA,CASSLGLGFDTEAFF,TGTGCCAGCAGCTTAGGTCTGGGTTTTGACACTGAAGCTTTCTTT
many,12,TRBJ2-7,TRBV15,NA,CATSRDGYEQYF,TGTGCCACCAGCCGGGACGGGTACGAGCAGTACTTC
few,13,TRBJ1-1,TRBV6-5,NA,CASSYSAGSEAFF,TGTGCCAGCAGTTACTCAGCCGGGAGTGAAGCTTTCTTT
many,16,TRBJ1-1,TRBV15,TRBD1,CATSVFGTGLHTEAFF,TGTGCCACCAGCGTGTTCGGGACAGGGTTGCACACTGAAGCTTTCTTT
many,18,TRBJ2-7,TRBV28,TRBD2,CASSLYDRAKLAGNEQYF,TGTGCCAGCAGTTTATACGACAGGGCCAAACTAGCGGGAAATGAGCAGTACTTC
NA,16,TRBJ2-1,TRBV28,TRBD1,CASSLSVGAGGNEQFF,TGTGCCAGCAGTTTATCAGTGGGGGCAGGGGGCAATGAGCAGTTCTTC
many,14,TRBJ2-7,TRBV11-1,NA,CASSLSAGSYEQYF,TGTGCCAGCAGCTTAAGCGCTGGCTCCTACGAGCAGTACTTC
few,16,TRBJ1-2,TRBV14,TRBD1,CASSQPGTGGYNGYTF,TGTGCCAGCAGCCAACCCGGGACAGGGGGTTACAATGGCTACACCTTC
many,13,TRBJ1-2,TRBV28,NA,CASSQDSSYGYTF,TGTGCCAGCAGTCAGGACAGCTCCTATGGCTACACCTTC
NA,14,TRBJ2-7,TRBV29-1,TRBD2,CSVGTSGRAGEQYF,TGCAGCGTTGGGACTAGCGGGAGGGCTGGCGAGCAGTACTTC
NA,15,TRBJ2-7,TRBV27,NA,CASSARGTQSYEQYF,TGTGCCAGCAGTGCCCGAGGGACACAGTCTTACGAGCAGTACTTC
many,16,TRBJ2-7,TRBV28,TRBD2,CASSPIGLAGEYEQYF,TGTGCCAGCAGCCCGATCGGACTAGCGGGAGAGTACGAGCAGTACTTC
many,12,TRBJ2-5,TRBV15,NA,CATSRDRQTQYF,TGTGCCACCAGCAGAGACAGGCAGACCCAGTACTTC
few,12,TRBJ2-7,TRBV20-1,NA,CSAPQGTYEQYF,TGCAGTGCTCCTCAGGGAACCTACGAGCAGTACTTC
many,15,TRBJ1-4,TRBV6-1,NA,CASSEGRSTNEKLFF,TGTGCCAGCAGTGAAGGACGGTCAACTAATGAAAAACTGTTTTTT
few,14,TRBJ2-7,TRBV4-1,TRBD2,CASSQASGRSEQYF,TGCGCCAGCAGCCAAGCTAGCGGGAGAAGCGAGCAGTACTTC
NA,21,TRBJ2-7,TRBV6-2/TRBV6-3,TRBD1,CASSYPPQTGTVIPLSYEQYF,TGTGCCAGCAGTTACCCGCCCCAAACCGGGACAGTAATCCCTCTCTCCTACGAGCAGTACTTC
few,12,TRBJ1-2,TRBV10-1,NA,CASSDSSYGYTF,TGCGCCAGCAGTGATTCCAGCTATGGCTACACCTTC
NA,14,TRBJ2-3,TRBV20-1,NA,CSATGGLATDTQYF,TGCAGTGCTACCGGTGGGCTAGCTACAGATACGCAGTATTTT
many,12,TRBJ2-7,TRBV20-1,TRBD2,CSARLAGDEQYF,TGCAGTGCTAGACTAGCGGGAGACGAGCAGTACTTC
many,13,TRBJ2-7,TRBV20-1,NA,CSASSFSDYEQYF,TGCAGTGCTAGTAGCTTCTCGGATTACGAGCAGTACTTC
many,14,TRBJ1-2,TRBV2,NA,CASSEKAGRYGYTF,TGTGCCAGCAGTGAAAAGGCAGGGCGCTATGGCTACACCTTC
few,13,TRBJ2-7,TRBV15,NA,CATSERTTYEQYF,TGTGCCACCAGTGAGCGGACAACCTACGAGCAGTACTTC
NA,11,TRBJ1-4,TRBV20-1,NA,CSAEYNEKLFF,TGCAGTGCCGAGTATAATGAAAAACTGTTTTTT